The next 20 T cell receptor beta chains were all read from a single sample in a study of cytomegalovirus exposure and HLA in healthy donors. The PCR made use of 60 Vbeta and 13 Jbeta primers. Profiling relied on immunoSEQ multiplex PCR, and the TCRdb table lists in-frame clones only, not all of them. Counted here are approximately 190,000 clones, about nine tenths occurring once; the ten biggest clones make up 1% to 1.5%. The sample comprised PBMCs. These receptors were obtained from a man aged 25-45 years in good health and CMV-seronegative.

This clone has a single count. The chain uses TRBV18 and TRBJ2-3; 8 nucleotides align to TRBD2. CDR1 is KGHSH, CDR2 LQKENI, per germline. J gave up 4 bases and V 7 bases, and 4 bases lay outside the gene matches. The CDR3 is 13 residues long. In nucleotides, the CDR3 is TGTGCCAGCTATTCCGGGGGGGCAGATACGCAGTATTTT. Protein product: CASYSGGADTQYF.

CDR3 protein: CASSADTALRGHEQFF. The DNA of the CDR3 is TGTGCCAGCAGCGCAGATACTGCCTTGAGAGGTCATGAGCAGTTCTTC. This chain joins TRBV27 and TRBJ2-1; no reliable D call. Germline values: CDR1 MNHEY, CDR2 SMNVEV (reference sequence). The CDR3 extends over 16 amino acids. The V end was cut by 6 bases, the J end by 8 bases, with 23 bases between.

This chain links TRBV25-1 with TRBJ2-5; D is ambiguous. The length of the CDR3 is 11 residues. Trimming shortened V by 8 bases and J by 4 bases, and 8 bases separated the two germline ends. CDR1 is MGHDK, CDR2 SYGVNS, per germline. CDR3 coding DNA: TGTGCCAGCCGGGTGGGAGAGACCCAGTACTTC. It encodes CASRVGETQYF.

This chain links TRBV5-3 with TRBJ2-2; 8 positions agree with TRBD1. TRBV5-3 is designated an ORF whose function remains uncertain. V shed 1 base, J shed 2 bases, and the junction held 13 bases outside the gene matches. This CDR3 is 19 amino acids long. The CDR3 loop is CARSLQGQGGKRNTGELFF. Here the CDR3 DNA reads TGTGCCAGAAGCTTGCAAGGACAGGGTGGAAAAAGAAACACCGGGGAGCTGTTTTTT.

This chain links TRBV9 with TRBJ2-3, with TRBD1 matching 7 bases. The germline gives CDR1 SGDLS, CDR2 YYNGEE. The V and J ends lost 2 bases and 4 bases, in that order; junction bases with no gene match: 7. The CDR3 contains 15 residues. The CDR3 spells CASSVTGNSPDTQYF. Here the CDR3 DNA reads TGTGCCAGCAGCGTGACAGGGAATTCCCCAGATACGCAGTATTTT.

The chain carries TRBV15 and TRBJ1-4; 7 bases fit TRBD1. CDR1 is LNHNV, CDR2 YYDKDF, per germline (reference sequence). CDR3 length: 17 amino acids. V lost 1 base to trimming and J lost 5 bases; unmatched junction nucleotides: 10. DNA of the CDR3: TGTGCCACCAGCAGAGGTAGAGAGGGGGCCTGGAATGAAAAACTGTTTTTT. It codes for CATSRGREGAWNEKLFF.

The rearrangement links TRBV2 to TRBJ2-5; 11 bases align to TRBD2. V trimming: 3 bases; J trimming: 3 bases; junction bases outside the gene matches: 9. This CDR3 has 17 amino acids. Germline V gives CDR1 SNHLY, CDR2 FYNNEI. This CDR3 is CASSDYTSGGYEETQYF. As DNA, the CDR3 is TGTGCCAGCAGTGATTACACTAGCGGGGGATATGAAGAGACCCAGTACTTC.

This clone was picked up a small number of times. The genes are TRBV6-5 and TRBJ1-1; maybe TRBD1 (6 bases). The CDR3 has 14 amino acids. Trimming left V 5 bases short and J 3 bases short, with 13 bases between. The germline gives CDR1 MNHEY, CDR2 SVGAGI. CDR3 protein: CASSVDSDYTEAFF. CDR3 DNA: TGTGCCAGCAGTGTGGACAGCGACTACACTGAAGCTTTCTTT.

Only a few counts were recorded for this clone. The V call is TRBV28, the J call TRBJ2-1; 8 bases match TRBD1. The CDR3 spans 15 residues. J lost 6 bases, V lost 5 bases, and 9 bases had no gene match. Germline values: CDR1 MDHEN, CDR2 SYDVKM. Here the CDR3 DNA reads TGTGCCAGCAGTCGACAGGGGACGATCGTCAATGAGCAGTTCTTC. Translated, it gives CASSRQGTIVNEQFF.

The rearrangement joins TRBV19 to TRBJ2-5, with TRBD2 matching 11 bases. CDR1 and CDR2 (germline): LNHDA, SQIVND (reference sequence). The CDR3 has 20 amino acids. Trimming removed 1 base from V and 2 bases from J; junction bases left unmatched: 15. CDR3 bases: TGTGCCAGTAGTATAGGGTTCTTTAGCGGGAGGGCCCTCGGGCAAGAGACCCAGTACTTC. This codes for CASSIGFFSGRALGQETQYF.

The chain recombines TRBV4-1 with TRBJ2-1; 8 bases map to TRBD2. V dropped 1 base and J dropped 6; count of bases not matched to a gene: 5. The V gene's germline CDR1 is MGHRA and CDR2 YSYEKL. CDR3 length: 15 amino acids. DNA for the CDR3: TGCGCCAGCAGCCAAGCCTCGGGAGGGAGCAATGAGCAGTTCTTC. Its translation is CASSQASGGSNEQFF.

This clone was observed a single time. The chain links TRBV29-1 to TRBJ1-1, with D perhaps matching TRBD1 (6 bases). This CDR3 has 13 residues. Germline values: CDR1 SQVTM, CDR2 ANQGSEA. V shed 7 bases and J shed 2 bases, with 14 bases lying between them. The CDR3, as DNA: TGCAGCGCACAACCACAGGGTAACACTGAAGCTTTCTTT. Protein sequence: CSAQPQGNTEAFF.

V usage is TRBV19 and J usage is TRBJ1-3; 8 bases agree with TRBD1. The germline V gene has CDR1 LNHDA and CDR2 SQIVND (reference sequence). The CDR3 totals 16 residues. Trimming removed 5 bases from V and 0 bases from J; junction bases left unmatched: 6. The CDR3, as DNA: TGTGCCAGTAGTTTCAGGGGGCGCGGCTCTGGAAACACCATATATTTT. Translating gives CASSFRGRGSGNTIYF.

CDR3 sequence: CASREGPSTDTQYF. CDR3 sequence (DNA): TGTGCCAGCAGGGAGGGGCCTAGCACAGATACGCAGTATTTT. The chain joins TRBV6-1 to TRBJ2-3; D might be TRBD2 (6 bases). This CDR3 region has 14 residues. Trimming shortened V by 6 bases and J by 0 bases, and 10 bases separated the two germline ends. Germline assignment: CDR1 MNHNS and CDR2 SASEGT.

CDR3 in amino acids: CASRTGSTGERNTIYF. CDR3 nucleotide sequence: TGTGCCAGCAGGACTGGGTCGACAGGGGAGAGAAACACCATATATTTT. The gene calls are TRBV28 and TRBJ1-3, with 8 bases that match TRBD1. In germline, CDR1 is MDHEN, CDR2 SYDVKM. V was clipped by 6 bases and J by 5 bases; unmatched bases: 12. The CDR3 totals 16 residues.

The V gene is TRBV13, the J gene TRBJ2-1; no definite D call. Looked up from germline, CDR1 is PRHDT and CDR2 is FYEKMQ (reference sequence). CDR3 size: 11 residues. The V end was cut by 3 bases, the J end by 9 bases, with 6 bases between. The chain's CDR3 is CASSLYGEQFF. CDR3 DNA: TGTGCCAGCAGCTTGTACGGTGAGCAGTTCTTC.

This clone occurred once. The V call is TRBV7-9, the J call TRBJ2-1, with 9 bases identical to TRBD1. CDR1 SEHNR and CDR2 FQNEAQ come from the germline V gene (reference sequence). CDR3 length equals 13 residues. The junction had 5 bases not matched to a gene; V was cut back by 0 bases and J by 14 bases. CDR3 sequence (DNA): TGTGCCAGCAGCTTAGCGGGACAGGGAGTTAAGTTCTTC. This translates into CASSLAGQGVKFF.

The J gene is TRBJ2-1, the V gene TRBV4-1; no firm D call. The V gene's germline CDR1 is MGHRA and CDR2 YSYEKL. Trimming took off 0 bases at V and 2 bases at J, with 11 bases between the two ends. The CDR3 spans 16 residues. Written as DNA, the CDR3 is TGCGCCAGCAGCCAAGATTCCGGGTCGGCCTACAATGAGCAGTTCTTC. Its protein product is CASSQDSGSAYNEQFF.

This chain uses TRBV7-8 with TRBJ1-6; D is ambiguous. CDR1 and CDR2 (germline): SGHVS, FQNEAQ. V lost 0 bases and J 4 bases, leaving 7 bases between the germline ends. CDR3 length: 15 residues. The CDR3 coding sequence is TGTGCCAGCAGCTTAGCGGACTATTATAATTCACCCCTCCACTTT. This translates into CASSLADYYNSPLHF.

V usage is TRBV5-4 and J usage is TRBJ1-2, with 8 bases aligning to TRBD1. The CDR3 loop spans 13 amino acids. Germline-derived CDR1 and CDR2 are SGHNT and YYREEE (reference sequence). The junction had 0 bases not matched to a gene; V was cut back by 0 bases and J by 5 bases. In DNA form, the CDR3 reads TGTGCCAGCAGCTTGGACAGGGGGTATGGCTACACCTTC. Amino acid sequence: CASSLDRGYGYTF.